What follows are 8 T cell receptor beta chains derived from one specimen sequenced in a study of cytomegalovirus exposure and HLA in healthy donors. Both 60 Vbeta primers and 13 Jbeta primers went into the PCR. Sequencing used immunoSEQ multiplex PCR; TCRdb keeps in-frame clones, though not all of them. The sample's table shows around 200,000 clones. The sample was PBMCs. These receptors were taken from a woman between 25 and 40 years old in good health and CMV-seropositive.

This chain uses TRBV5-1 with TRBJ2-1, with 8 bases that match TRBD2. After removal of 1 base from V and 10 bases from J, the junction contained 10 bases not matched to a gene. This CDR3 is 15 amino acids long. Germline assignment: CDR1 SGHRS and CDR2 YFSETQ. The CDR3 sequence is CASSLKSGGPIEQFF. The DNA of the CDR3 is TGCGCCAGCAGCTTGAAAAGCGGGGGACCCATAGAGCAGTTCTTC.

This chain connects TRBV9 to TRBJ2-5; 7 nucleotides align to TRBD1. J was trimmed by 3 bases and V by 0 bases; bases with no gene match: 2. The germline gives CDR1 SGDLS, CDR2 YYNGEE. The CDR3 has 14 residues. The CDR3 DNA reads as TGTGCCAGCAGCGTAGTTCAGGGGGAAGAGACCCAGTACTTC. This codes for CASSVVQGEETQYF.

This rearrangement joins TRBV7-9 to TRBJ1-1; 9 bases are a match to TRBD1. The germline gives CDR1 SEHNR, CDR2 FQNEAQ (reference sequence). V shed 5 bases and J 2 bases; nucleotides not matched to a gene: 6. The CDR3 covers 15 residues. This chain's CDR3 is CASSPRTGVNTEAFF. The CDR3 DNA reads as TGTGCCAGCAGCCCAAGGACAGGGGTAAACACTGAAGCTTTCTTT.

The chain carries TRBV2 and TRBJ2-5, with 7 bases aligning to TRBD1. CDR1 and CDR2 from the germline V gene are SNHLY and FYNNEI. Germline trimming cut 6 bases from V and 1 base from J; bases unmatched to any gene: 5. The CDR3 totals 14 residues. The CDR3 sequence: CASRPDRSQETQYF. The CDR3 DNA is TGTGCCAGCAGACCGGACAGGAGCCAAGAGACCCAGTACTTC.

V usage is TRBV6-5 and J usage is TRBJ1-2; 7 bases are a match to TRBD1. Trimming removed 0 bases from V and 4 bases from J; junction bases left unmatched: 8. The CDR3 is 16 amino acids. Germline lookup yields CDR1 MNHEY and CDR2 SVGAGI. The CDR3 region has the DNA TGTGCCAGCAGTTACTCTGGGGACAGAGGGACCTATGGCTACACCTTC. Protein sequence: CASSYSGDRGTYGYTF.

The rearrangement joins TRBV21-1 to TRBJ2-7; TRBD2, the D gene given by the table, was not confirmed from the DNA. TRBV21-1 is tagged as a pseudogene. This CDR3 spans 16 amino acids. CDR3 sequence reads: CASSTNPGTSDYEQYF. In DNA, the CDR3 is TGTGCCAGCAGCACGAACCCCGGGACTAGCGACTACGAGCAGTACTTC.

The CDR3 DNA sequence: TGTGCCAGCTCAGACGGACAGGTAGCTTTTGGAGTGTCTGAAGCTTTCTTT. It encodes CASSDGQVAFGVSEAFF. The rearrangement joins TRBV18 to TRBJ1-1; 7 bases are a match to TRBD1. Germline values: CDR1 KGHSH, CDR2 LQKENI. With V trimmed by 5 bases and J by 6 bases, 18 bases remained unmatched. This CDR3 comprises 17 residues. The variable domain in full, with the rest retrieved from reference TRBV18 and TRBJ1-1, is NAGVMQNPRHLVRRRGQEARLRCSPMKGHSHVYWYRQLPEEGLKFMVYLQKENIIDESGMPKERFSAEFPKEGPSILRIQQVVRGDSAAYFCASSDGQVAFGVSEAFFGQGTRLTVV.

The CDR3 is CASSTTGSGANVLTF. Here the CDR3 DNA reads TGTGCCAGCAGCACGACAGGCTCTGGGGCCAACGTCCTGACTTTC. This chain connects TRBV6-5 to TRBJ2-6; a weak D match, TRBD1 (6 bases). Germline V gene lookup returns CDR1 MNHEY and CDR2 SVGAGI. The CDR3 is 15 amino acids. V lost 6 bases, J lost 0 bases, and 9 bases lay in between.